These 17 T cell receptor beta chains were sequenced from one sample in a study of technical replicates of blood from several donors. TCRdb's copy holds only in-frame clones and misses some; the assay was immunoSEQ multiplex PCR. This sample carries some 70,000 clones, roughly 90% of them seen once, and the ten largest clones take roughly 5%. Sequenced sample: PBMCs. These receptors were taken from a human donor in good health. Some clones in this sample may be carry-over from other donors' samples.

V and J are TRBV7-9 and TRBJ1-5, with a weak D call TRBD1 (5 bases). The CDR3 consists of 13 residues. V was trimmed by 5 bases and J by 2 bases, leaving 7 bases between them. The germline V gene has CDR1 SEHNR and CDR2 FQNEAQ (reference sequence). The CDR3 loop reads CASSRGGNQPQHF. CDR3 bases: TGTGCCAGCAGCAGGGGTGGCAATCAGCCCCAGCATTTT.

The chain links TRBV19 to TRBJ1-2; 10 bases line up with TRBD1. CDR1 and CDR2 from the germline V gene are LNHDA and SQIVND (reference sequence). J was trimmed by 4 bases and V by 5 bases; bases with no gene match: 7. This CDR3 has 15 residues. This CDR3 reads CASSLWTGGVYGYTF. The CDR3 DNA is TGTGCCAGTAGTCTATGGACAGGGGGTGTCTATGGCTACACCTTC.

The J gene is TRBJ2-5, the V gene TRBV2; D unclear. V lost 7 bases, J lost 1 base, and 13 bases lay in between. The CDR3 loop spans 14 amino acids. Germline V gene data show CDR1 as SNHLY and CDR2 as FYNNEI. CDR3 DNA: TGTGCCAGCACCCCACAGTGGCGCCAAGAGACCCAGTACTTC. It is translated as CASTPQWRQETQYF.

V usage is TRBV5-1 and J usage is TRBJ1-5; 7 bases are shared with TRBD1. The germline V gene encodes CDR1 SGHRS and CDR2 YFSETQ. The CDR3 consists of 14 residues. The V segment lost 3 bases and the J segment 5 bases; nucleotides outside the gene matches: 5. In DNA form, the CDR3 reads TGCGCCAGCAGCTCTACAGGGGTGGATCAGCCCCAGCATTTT. Protein product: CASSSTGVDQPQHF.

The chain carries TRBV5-4 and TRBJ1-2; TRBD1 aligns across 9 bases. With 7 bases clipped from V and 4 bases from J, the junction kept 8 bases outside the gene matches. Germline V lookup: CDR1 SGHNT, CDR2 YYREEE (reference sequence). The CDR3 totals 14 residues. The CDR3 region is CASGGTGSGYGYTF. The CDR3 DNA reads TGTGCCAGCGGAGGGACAGGGTCGGGCTATGGCTACACCTTC.

The rearrangement links TRBV7-9 to TRBJ1-1; TRBD1 agrees at 8 bases. V trimming: 2 bases; J trimming: 1 base; junction bases outside the gene matches: 6. CDR3 length: 16 amino acids. Germline V lookup: CDR1 SEHNR, CDR2 FQNEAQ (reference sequence). CDR3 residues: CASSLPTGASNTEAFF. The CDR3 nucleotides are TGTGCCAGCAGCTTACCGACAGGGGCCTCGAACACTGAAGCTTTCTTT. Filled out from reference TRBV7-9 and TRBJ1-1, the complete variable domain reads DTGVSQNPRHKITKRGQNVTFRCDPISEHNRLYWYRQTLGQGPEFLTYFQNEAQLEKSRLLSDRFSAERPKGSFSTLEIQRTEQGDSAMYLCASSLPTGASNTEAFFGQGTRLTVV.

The chain joins TRBV27 to TRBJ2-1; perhaps TRBD2 as D (7 bases). Between the trimmed V and J ends, which lost 5 bases and 5 bases, there was a span of 19 bases. The CDR3 consists of 16 residues. Germline V gene sequence: CDR1 MNHEY, CDR2 SMNVEV (reference sequence). Written as DNA, the CDR3 is TGTGCCAGCAGTACCCTTTGGCGGGGGACAAACAATGAGCAGTTCTTC. It translates to CASSTLWRGTNNEQFF.

The rearrangement joins TRBV30 to TRBJ2-5, with a possible D match to TRBD2 (5 bases). The CDR3 is 15 residues long. Germline V gives CDR1 GTSNPN, CDR2 SVGIG (reference sequence). Trimming took off 3 bases at V and 2 bases at J, with 16 bases between the two ends. CDR3 loop: CAWSTSEGKQETQYF. Here the CDR3 DNA reads TGTGCCTGGAGCACAAGTGAGGGAAAACAAGAGACCCAGTACTTC. The variable domain in full, completed from reference TRBV30 and TRBJ2-5, reads SQTIHQWPATLVQPVGSPLSLECTVEGTSNPNLYWYRQAAGRGLQLLFYSVGIGQISSEVPQNLSASRPQDRQFILSSKKLLLSDSGFYLCAWSTSEGKQETQYFGPGTRLLVL.

The V gene is TRBV7-2, the J gene TRBJ2-7; the match to TRBD1 covers 8 bases. From germline, CDR1 is SGHTA and CDR2 FQGNSA. With 5 bases clipped from V and 3 bases from J, the junction kept 3 bases outside the gene matches. CDR3 length: 13 residues. The CDR3 spells CASSVDRDYEQYF. CDR3 sequence (DNA): TGTGCCAGCAGCGTGGACAGGGACTACGAGCAGTACTTC.

This rearrangement joins TRBV6-5 to TRBJ2-5; D gene ambiguous. The germline gives CDR1 MNHEY, CDR2 SVGAGI. V was trimmed by 6 bases and J by 5 bases, leaving 7 bases between them. The CDR3 consists of 11 residues. DNA for the CDR3: TGTGCCAGCAGCCGCCGGGAGACCCAGTACTTC. Encoded protein: CASSRRETQYF.

The V call is TRBV7-2, the J call TRBJ2-1; D remains ambiguous. The V and J ends lost 1 base and 7 bases respectively, with 5 bases between them. CDR1 is SGHTA, CDR2 FQGNSA, per germline. The CDR3 runs to 12 residues. CDR3: CASSLVMNEQFF. The DNA of the CDR3 is TGTGCCAGCAGCTTAGTTATGAATGAGCAGTTCTTC.

The rearrangement uses TRBV6-1 and TRBJ1-6; D possibly corresponds to TRBD1 (5 bases). The CDR3 is made up of 15 amino acids. Germline lookup yields CDR1 MNHNS and CDR2 SASEGT. V was clipped by 9 bases and J by 6 bases, with 18 bases between them. CDR3 DNA: TGTGCCAGTATGATGACTCCCGGGGGTAATTCACCCCTCCACTTT. This translates into CASMMTPGGNSPLHF.

The V and J genes are TRBV6-5 and TRBJ2-3; D is perhaps TRBD2 (6 bases). CDR3 length equals 13 residues. Trimming removed 5 bases from V and 8 bases from J, with 14 bases in between. CDR1 is MNHEY, CDR2 SVGAGI, per germline. CDR3: CASSALDGGTQYF. The CDR3 DNA sequence: TGTGCCAGCAGTGCACTGGACGGGGGTACGCAGTATTTT.

This chain joins TRBV4-3 and TRBJ2-2; D gene unclear. CDR1 and CDR2 from the germline V gene are LGHNA and YSLEER. Trimming removed 1 base at V and 4 bases at J, with 16 bases between. This CDR3 is 17 amino acids long. The CDR3 bases are TGCGCCAGCAGCCAAGTACCCCCCTTACCAGGCACCGGGGAGCTGTTTTTT. Its protein is CASSQVPPLPGTGELFF.

The V gene is TRBV11-2, the J gene TRBJ2-7, with 14 bases identical to TRBD2. The CDR3 loop spans 18 amino acids. The germline gives CDR1 SGHAT, CDR2 FQNNGV. Losses at the gene ends were 2 bases for V and 2 bases for J; bases not matched to a gene: 8. In DNA, the CDR3 is TGTGCCAGCAGCTTATACGGGACTAGCGGGGGTGTTACCTACGAGCAGTACTTC. Translation: CASSLYGTSGGVTYEQYF.

The J gene is TRBJ2-5, the V gene TRBV4-3, with TRBD1 as a possible D gene (7 bases). The end of the DNA aligns better with TRBJ2-7, so the J call may be wrong. CDR1 and CDR2 from the germline V gene are LGHNA and YSLEER. The CDR3 spans 15 residues. CDR3 sequence: CASSQARDSFYEQYF. DNA for the CDR3: TGCGCCAGCAGCCAAGCGCGGGACAGTTTCTACGAGCAGTACTTC.

The V call is TRBV14, the J call TRBJ2-1, with 10 bases fitting TRBD2. This CDR3 has 16 amino acids. J was trimmed by 10 bases and V by 2 bases; bases with no gene match: 11. CDR1 SGHDN and CDR2 FVKESK come from the germline V gene. CDR3 sequence reads: CASSQFGLAGDREQFF. DNA of the CDR3: TGTGCCAGCAGCCAATTCGGGCTAGCGGGAGATCGGGAGCAGTTCTTC. Full variable domain (missing parts from reference TRBV14 and TRBJ2-1): EAGVTQFPSHSVIEKGQTVTLRCDPISGHDNLYWYRRVMGKEIKFLLHFVKESKQDESGMPNNRFLAERTGGTYSTLKVQPAELEDSGVYFCASSQFGLAGDREQFFGPGTRLTVL.